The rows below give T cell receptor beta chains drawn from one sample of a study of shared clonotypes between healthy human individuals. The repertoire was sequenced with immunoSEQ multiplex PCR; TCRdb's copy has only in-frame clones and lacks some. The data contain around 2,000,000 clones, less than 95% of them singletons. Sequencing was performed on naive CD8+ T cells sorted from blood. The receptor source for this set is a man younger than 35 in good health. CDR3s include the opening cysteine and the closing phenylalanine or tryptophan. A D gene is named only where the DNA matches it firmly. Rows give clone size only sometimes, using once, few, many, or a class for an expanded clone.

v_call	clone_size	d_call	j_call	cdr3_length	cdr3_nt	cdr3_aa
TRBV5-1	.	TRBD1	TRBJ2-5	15	TGCGCCAGCAGCACGGGACAGCGGTACCAAGAGACCCAGTACTTC	CASSTGQRYQETQYF
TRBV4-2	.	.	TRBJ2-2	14	TGTGCCAGCAGCCAAGGGTCTATGATCGGGGAGCTGTTTTTT	CASSQGSMIGELFF
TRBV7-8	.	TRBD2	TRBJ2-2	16	TGTGCCAGCAGCCCTCGGGGGGTACCGAACACCGGGGAGCTGTTTTTT	CASSPRGVPNTGELFF
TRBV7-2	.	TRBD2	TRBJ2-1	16	TGTGCCAGCAGCTTTAGGCTAGCGGTACAAGACAATGAGCAGTTCTTC	CASSFRLAVQDNEQFF
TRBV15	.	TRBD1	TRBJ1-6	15	TGTGCCACCAGCAGCGGGACAGCTATAAATTCACCCCTCCACTTT	CATSSGTAINSPLHF
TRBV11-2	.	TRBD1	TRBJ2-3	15	TGTGCCAGCAGCCCGTGGACAGGGAGCACAGATACGCAGTATTTT	CASSPWTGSTDTQYF
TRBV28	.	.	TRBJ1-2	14	TGTGCCAGCAGTTTACAGGGGAATCGATACGGCTACACCTTC	CASSLQGNRYGYTF
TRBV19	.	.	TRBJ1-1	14	TGTGCCAGTAGTTATGGGGGACTGAACACTGAAGCTTTCTTT	CASSYGGLNTEAFF
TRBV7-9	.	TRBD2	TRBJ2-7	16	TGTGCCAGCAGCTCCCTTTTGGGGGGAGGGCCTTACGAGCAGTACTTC	CASSSLLGGGPYEQYF
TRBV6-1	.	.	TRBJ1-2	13	TGTGCCAGCAGTGATACAGGAGTCTATGGCTACACCTTC	CASSDTGVYGYTF
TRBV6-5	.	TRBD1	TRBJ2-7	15	TGTGCCAGCAGGCAGGGGACAGGACGCTCCTACGAGCAGTACTTC	CASRQGTGRSYEQYF
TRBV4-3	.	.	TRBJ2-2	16	TGCGCCAGCAGCCAAGATAAGCTACGGAACACCGGGGAGCTGTTTTTT	CASSQDKLRNTGELFF
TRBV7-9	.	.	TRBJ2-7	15	TGTGCCAGCAGCCTCGGGCAGGGAACATCCTACGAGCAGTACTTC	CASSLGQGTSYEQYF
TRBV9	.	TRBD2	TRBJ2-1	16	TGTGCCAGCAGTCTTAGCGGGGCCTTCTCCTACAATGAGCAGTTCTTC	CASSLSGAFSYNEQFF
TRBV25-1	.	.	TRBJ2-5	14	TGTGCCAGCAGTGAATTCTGGGGGCTGGAGACCCAGTACTTC	CASSEFWGLETQYF
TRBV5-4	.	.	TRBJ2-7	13	TGTGCCAGCAGAACGACAGGTTCAAACGAGCAGTACTTC	CASRTTGSNEQYF
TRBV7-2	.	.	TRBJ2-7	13	TGTGCCAGCAGCCTCCAGACAGCCTACGAGCAGTACTTC	CASSLQTAYEQYF
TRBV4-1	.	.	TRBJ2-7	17	TGCGCCAGCAGCCAAGTACTCGTTGTTGGATTCGCGGGCGAGCAGTACTTC	CASSQVLVVGFAGEQYF
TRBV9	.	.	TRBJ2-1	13	TGTGCCAGCAGCCTCGGGGATTACAATGAGCAGTTCTTC	CASSLGDYNEQFF
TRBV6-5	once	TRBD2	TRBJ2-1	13	TGTGCCAGCGGGACTAGCGGCTACAATGAGCAGTTCTTC	CASGTSGYNEQFF
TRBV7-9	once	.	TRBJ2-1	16	TGTGCCAGCAGCCCACTACTGGAAAGCTCCTACAATGAGCAGTTCTTC	CASSPLLESSYNEQFF
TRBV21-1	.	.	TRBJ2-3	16	TGTGCCAGCAGGGTCTGGGCGCAAAACCAAACAGATACGCAGTATTTT	CASRVWAQNQTDTQYF